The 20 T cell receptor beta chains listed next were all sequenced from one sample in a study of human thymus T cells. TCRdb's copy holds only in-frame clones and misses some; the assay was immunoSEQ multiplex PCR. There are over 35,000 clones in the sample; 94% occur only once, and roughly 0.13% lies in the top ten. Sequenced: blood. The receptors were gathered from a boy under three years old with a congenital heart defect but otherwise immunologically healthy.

CDR3 amino acids: CAWSVGPGSYNSPLHF. In DNA form, the CDR3 reads TGTGCCTGGAGTGTAGGACCGGGATCCTATAATTCACCCCTCCACTTT. The rearrangement links TRBV30 to TRBJ1-6; the D is unclear. The germline CDR1 and CDR2 sequences are GTSNPN and SVGIG (reference sequence). V dropped 0 bases and J dropped 1 base, with 10 bases sitting between them. The CDR3 is 16 amino acids.

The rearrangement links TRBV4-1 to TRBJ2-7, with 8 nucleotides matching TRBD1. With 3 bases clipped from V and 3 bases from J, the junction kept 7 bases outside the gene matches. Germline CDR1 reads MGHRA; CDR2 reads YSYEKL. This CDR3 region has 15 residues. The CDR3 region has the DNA TGCGCCAGCAGCCATACCGGGACAGGAAGCTACGAGCAGTACTTC. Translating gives CASSHTGTGSYEQYF.

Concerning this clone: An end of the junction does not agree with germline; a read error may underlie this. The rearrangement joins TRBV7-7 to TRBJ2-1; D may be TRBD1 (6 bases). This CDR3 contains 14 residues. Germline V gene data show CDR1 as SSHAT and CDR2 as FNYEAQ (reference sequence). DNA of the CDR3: TGTGCTAGCAGCTTAGGGGGCTCCTACAATGAGCAGTTCTTC. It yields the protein CASSLGGSYNEQFF.

The chain's CDR3 is CAWGYGTASNQPQHF. The CDR3 DNA reads as TGTGCCTGGGGGTACGGGACGGCTAGCAATCAGCCCCAGCATTTT. This sequence joins TRBV30 and TRBJ1-5; TRBD1 might be the D (5 bases). The CDR3 covers 15 residues. Between the trimmed V and J ends, which lost 5 bases and 0 bases, there was a span of 14 bases. The germline CDR1 and CDR2 sequences are GTSNPN and SVGIG (reference sequence). Filled out from reference TRBV30 and TRBJ1-5, the complete variable domain reads SQTIHQWPATLVQPVGSPLSLECTVEGTSNPNLYWYRQAAGRGLQLLFYSVGIGQISSEVPQNLSASRPQDRQFILSSKKLLLSDSGFYLCAWGYGTASNQPQHFGDGTRLSIL.

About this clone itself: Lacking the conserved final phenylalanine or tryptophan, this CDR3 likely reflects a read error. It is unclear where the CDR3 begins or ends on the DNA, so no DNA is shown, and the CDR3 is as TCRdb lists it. The CDR3 reads CASSLKWGAGHGFFI. The chain joins TRBV5-4 to TRBJ1-1. The CDR3 length equals 15 residues, ends included. Germline V gene sequence: CDR1 SGHNT, CDR2 YYREEE (reference sequence).

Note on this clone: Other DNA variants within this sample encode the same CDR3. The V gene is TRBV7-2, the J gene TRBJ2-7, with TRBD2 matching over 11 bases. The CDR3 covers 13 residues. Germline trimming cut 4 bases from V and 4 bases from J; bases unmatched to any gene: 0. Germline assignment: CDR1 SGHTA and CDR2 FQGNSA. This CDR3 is CASSSSGGYEQYF. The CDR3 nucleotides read TGTGCCAGCAGCTCTAGCGGGGGGTACGAGCAGTACTTC.

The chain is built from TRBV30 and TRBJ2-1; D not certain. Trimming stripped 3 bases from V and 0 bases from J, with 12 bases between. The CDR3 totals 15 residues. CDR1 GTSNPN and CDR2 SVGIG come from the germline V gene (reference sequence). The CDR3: CAWSDSQSSYNEQFF. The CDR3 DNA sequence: TGTGCCTGGAGCGACTCCCAATCCTCCTACAATGAGCAGTTCTTC.

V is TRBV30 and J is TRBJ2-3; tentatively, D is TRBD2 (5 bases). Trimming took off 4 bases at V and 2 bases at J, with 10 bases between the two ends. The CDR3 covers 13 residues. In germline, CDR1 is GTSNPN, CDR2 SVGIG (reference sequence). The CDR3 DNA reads TGTGCCTGGACTAGCTTCTTCACAGATACGCAGTATTTT. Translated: CAWTSFFTDTQYF. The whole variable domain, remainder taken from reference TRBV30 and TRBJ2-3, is SQTIHQWPATLVQPVGSPLSLECTVEGTSNPNLYWYRQAAGRGLQLLFYSVGIGQISSEVPQNLSASRPQDRQFILSSKKLLLSDSGFYLCAWTSFFTDTQYFGPGTRLTVL.

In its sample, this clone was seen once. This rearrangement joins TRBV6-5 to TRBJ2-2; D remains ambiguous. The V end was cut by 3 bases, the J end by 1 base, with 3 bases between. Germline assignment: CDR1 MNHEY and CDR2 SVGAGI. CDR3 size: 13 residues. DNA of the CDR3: TGTGCCAGCAGTTATGAGAACACCGGGGAGCTGTTTTTT. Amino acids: CASSYENTGELFF.

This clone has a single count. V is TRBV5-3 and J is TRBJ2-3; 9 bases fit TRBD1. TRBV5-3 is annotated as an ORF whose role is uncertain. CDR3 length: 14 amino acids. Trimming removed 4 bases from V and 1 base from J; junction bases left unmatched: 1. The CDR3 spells CARSRDRGTDTQYF. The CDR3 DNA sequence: TGTGCCAGAAGCCGGGACAGGGGCACAGATACGCAGTATTTT.

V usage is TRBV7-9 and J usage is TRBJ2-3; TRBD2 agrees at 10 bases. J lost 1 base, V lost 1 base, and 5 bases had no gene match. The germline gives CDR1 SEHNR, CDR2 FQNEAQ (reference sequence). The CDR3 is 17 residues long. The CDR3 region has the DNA TGTGCCAGCAGCTTAGTTTTCCTAGCGGGGGGCACAGATACGCAGTATTTT. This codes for CASSLVFLAGGTDTQYF.

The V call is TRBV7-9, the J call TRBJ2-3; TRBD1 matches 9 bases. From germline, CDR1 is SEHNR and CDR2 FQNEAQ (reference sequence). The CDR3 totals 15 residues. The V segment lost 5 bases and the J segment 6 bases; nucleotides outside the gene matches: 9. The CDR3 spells CASSQGGQGWDTQYF. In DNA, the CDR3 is TGTGCCAGCAGCCAGGGGGGACAGGGATGGGATACGCAGTATTTT.

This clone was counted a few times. The CDR3 nucleotides read TGTGCCAGCAGGGTTAGTAGGGGTCCTTCGCCCCTCCACTTT. This encodes CASRVSRGPSPLHF. This rearrangement joins TRBV27 to TRBJ1-6; D is possibly TRBD1 (5 bases). The CDR3 totals 14 residues. Per the germline V gene, CDR1 is MNHEY and CDR2 is SMNVEV (reference sequence). V gave up 6 bases and J gave up 13 bases, with 19 bases separating them.

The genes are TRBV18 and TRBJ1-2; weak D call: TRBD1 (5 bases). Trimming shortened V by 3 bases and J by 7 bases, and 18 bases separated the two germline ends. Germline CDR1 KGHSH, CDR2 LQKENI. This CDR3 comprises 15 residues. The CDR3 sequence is CASSPQGPLLSGYTF. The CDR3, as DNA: TGTGCCAGCTCACCTCAGGGTCCTTTGTTGAGTGGCTACACCTTC.

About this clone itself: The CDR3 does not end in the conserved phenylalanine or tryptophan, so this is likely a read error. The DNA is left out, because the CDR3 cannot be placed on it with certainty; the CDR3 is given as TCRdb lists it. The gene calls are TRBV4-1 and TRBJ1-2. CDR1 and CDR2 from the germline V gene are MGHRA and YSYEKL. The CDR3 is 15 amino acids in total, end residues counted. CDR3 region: CASSQLQLTMATLTR.

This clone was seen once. CDR3 region: CASRQLGTQAFF. For the CDR3, the DNA is TGTGCCAGCAGACAGCTCGGGACCCAAGCTTTCTTT. This sequence joins TRBV2 and TRBJ1-1, with D possibly matching TRBD1 (5 bases). V was trimmed by 6 bases and J by 9 bases, leaving 14 bases between them. Germline CDR1 reads SNHLY; CDR2 reads FYNNEI. The CDR3 spans 12 residues.

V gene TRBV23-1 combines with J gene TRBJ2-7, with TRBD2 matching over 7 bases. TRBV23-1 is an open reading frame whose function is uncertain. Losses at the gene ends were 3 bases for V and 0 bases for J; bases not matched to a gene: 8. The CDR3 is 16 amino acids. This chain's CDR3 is CASSHPVGGSSYEQYF. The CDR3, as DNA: TGCGCCAGCAGTCACCCCGTGGGCGGGAGCTCCTACGAGCAGTACTTC.

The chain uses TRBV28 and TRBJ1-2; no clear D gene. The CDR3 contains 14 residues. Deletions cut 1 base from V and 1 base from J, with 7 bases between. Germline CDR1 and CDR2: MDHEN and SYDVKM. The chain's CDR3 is CASSLYRHNYGYTF. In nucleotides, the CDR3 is TGTGCCAGCAGTTTATATCGCCATAACTATGGCTACACCTTC.

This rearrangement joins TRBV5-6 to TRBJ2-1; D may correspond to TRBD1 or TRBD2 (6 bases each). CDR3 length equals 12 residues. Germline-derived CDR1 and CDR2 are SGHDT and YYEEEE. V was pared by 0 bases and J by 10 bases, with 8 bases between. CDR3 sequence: CASSLGGAEQFF. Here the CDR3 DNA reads TGTGCCAGCAGCTTGGGGGGGGCAGAGCAGTTCTTC.

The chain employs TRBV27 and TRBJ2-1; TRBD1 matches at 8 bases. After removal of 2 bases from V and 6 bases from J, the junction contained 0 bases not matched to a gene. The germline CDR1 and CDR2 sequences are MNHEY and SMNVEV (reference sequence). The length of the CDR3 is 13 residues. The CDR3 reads CASSLDRGNEQFF. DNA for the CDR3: TGTGCCAGCAGTTTAGACAGGGGCAATGAGCAGTTCTTC.